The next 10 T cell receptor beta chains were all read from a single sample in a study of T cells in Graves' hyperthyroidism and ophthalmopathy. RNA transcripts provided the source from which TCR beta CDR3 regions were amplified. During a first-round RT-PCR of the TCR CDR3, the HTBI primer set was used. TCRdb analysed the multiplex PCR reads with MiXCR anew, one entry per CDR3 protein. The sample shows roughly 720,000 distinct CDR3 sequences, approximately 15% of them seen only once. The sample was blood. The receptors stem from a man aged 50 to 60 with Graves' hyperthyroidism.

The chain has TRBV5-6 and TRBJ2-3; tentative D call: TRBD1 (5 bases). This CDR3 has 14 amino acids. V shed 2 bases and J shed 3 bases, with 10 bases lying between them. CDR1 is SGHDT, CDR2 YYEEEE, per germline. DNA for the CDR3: TGTGCCAGCAGCTTTCCGAAGGGGACAGATACGCAGTATTTT. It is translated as CASSFPKGTDTQYF. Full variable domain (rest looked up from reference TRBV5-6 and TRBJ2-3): DAGVTQSPTHLIKTRGQQVTLRCSPKSGHDTVSWYQQALGQGPQFIFQYYEEEERQRGNFPDRFSGHQFPNYSSELNVNALLLGDSALYLCASSFPKGTDTQYFGPGTRLTVL.

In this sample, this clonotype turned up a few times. The CDR3 here is CASMGVTSGYEQFF. The CDR3 coding sequence is TGTGCCAGCATGGGGGTGACTAGCGGCTATGAGCAGTTCTTC. The chain couples TRBV6-1 to TRBJ2-1, with 9 bases fitting TRBD2. Trimming removed 7 bases from V and 8 bases from J; junction bases left unmatched: 9. CDR3 size: 14 residues. The germline V gene encodes CDR1 MNHNS and CDR2 SASEGT.

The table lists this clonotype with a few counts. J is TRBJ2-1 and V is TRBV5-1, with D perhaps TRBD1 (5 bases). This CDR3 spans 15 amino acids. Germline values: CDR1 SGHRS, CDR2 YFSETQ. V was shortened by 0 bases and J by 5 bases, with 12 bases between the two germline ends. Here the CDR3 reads CASSLDRLRNNEQFF. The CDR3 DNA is TGCGCCAGCAGCTTGGACAGGCTACGGAACAATGAGCAGTTCTTC. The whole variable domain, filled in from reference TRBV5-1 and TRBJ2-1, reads KAGVTQTPRYLIKTRGQQVTLSCSPISGHRSVSWYQQTPGQGLQFLFEYFSETQRNKGNFPGRFSGRQFSNSRSEMNVSTLELGDSALYLCASSLDRLRNNEQFFGPGTRLTVL.

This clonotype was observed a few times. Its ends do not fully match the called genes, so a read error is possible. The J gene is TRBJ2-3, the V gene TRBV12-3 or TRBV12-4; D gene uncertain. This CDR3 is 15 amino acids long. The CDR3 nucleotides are TGTGCCAGCGGTTTTGGGGATACTGATGTAGATACGCAGTATTTT. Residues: CASGFGDTDVDTQYF.

The CDR3 protein is CASSLVPSGKQASQFF. The DNA of the CDR3 is TGCGCCAGCAGCTTGGTCCCTAGCGGGAAACAAGCGTCGCAGTTCTTC. The gene calls are TRBV5-1 and TRBJ2-1; 9 bases fit TRBD2. Trimming removed 0 bases from V and 12 bases from J; junction bases left unmatched: 13. There are 16 residues in the CDR3. Germline lookup yields CDR1 SGHRS and CDR2 YFSETQ.

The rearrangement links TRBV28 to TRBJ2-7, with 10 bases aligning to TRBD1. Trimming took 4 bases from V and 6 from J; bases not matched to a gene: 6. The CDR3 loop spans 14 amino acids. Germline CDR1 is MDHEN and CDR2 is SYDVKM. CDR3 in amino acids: CASSSGTGVFEQYF. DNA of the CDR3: TGTGCCAGCAGTTCCGGGACAGGGGTTTTCGAGCAGTACTTC.

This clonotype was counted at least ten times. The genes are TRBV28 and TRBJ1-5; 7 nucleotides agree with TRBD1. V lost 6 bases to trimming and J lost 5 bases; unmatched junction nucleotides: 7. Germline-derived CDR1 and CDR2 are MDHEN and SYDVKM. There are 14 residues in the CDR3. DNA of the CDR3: TGTGCCAGCAGCACCGGGACAGCCTATCAGCCCCAGCATTTT. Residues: CASSTGTAYQPQHF. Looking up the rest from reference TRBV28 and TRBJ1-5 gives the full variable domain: DVKVTQSSRYLVKRTGEKVFLECVQDMDHENMFWYRQDPGLGLRLIYFSYDVKMKEKGDIPEGYSVSREKKERFSLILESASTNQTSMYLCASSTGTAYQPQHFGDGTRLSIL.

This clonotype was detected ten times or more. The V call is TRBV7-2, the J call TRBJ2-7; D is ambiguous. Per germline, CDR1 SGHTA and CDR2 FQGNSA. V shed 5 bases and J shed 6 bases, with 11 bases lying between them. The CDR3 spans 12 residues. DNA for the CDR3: TGTGCCAGCAGCCTCATTAGGACCGAGCAGTACTTC. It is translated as CASSLIRTEQYF. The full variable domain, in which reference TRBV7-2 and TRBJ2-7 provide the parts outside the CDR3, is GAGVSQSPSNKVTEKGKDVELRCDPISGHTALYWYRQSLGQGLEFLIYFQGNSAPDKSGLPSDRFSAERTGGSVSTLTIQRTQQEDSAVYLCASSLIRTEQYFGPGTRLTVT.

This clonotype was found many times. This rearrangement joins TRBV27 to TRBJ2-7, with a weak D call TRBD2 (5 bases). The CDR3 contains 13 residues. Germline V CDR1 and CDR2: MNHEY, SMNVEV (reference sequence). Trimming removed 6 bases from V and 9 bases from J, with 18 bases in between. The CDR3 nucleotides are TGTGCCAGCAGCCAGGCGGAGGCGCTCGGGCAGTACTTC. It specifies CASSQAEALGQYF.

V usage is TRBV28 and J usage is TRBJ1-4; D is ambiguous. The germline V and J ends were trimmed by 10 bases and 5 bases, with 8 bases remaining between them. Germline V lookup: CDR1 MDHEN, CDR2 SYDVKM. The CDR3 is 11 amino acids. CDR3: CATISNEKLFF. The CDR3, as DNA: TGTGCCACCATTTCAAATGAAAAACTGTTTTTT.